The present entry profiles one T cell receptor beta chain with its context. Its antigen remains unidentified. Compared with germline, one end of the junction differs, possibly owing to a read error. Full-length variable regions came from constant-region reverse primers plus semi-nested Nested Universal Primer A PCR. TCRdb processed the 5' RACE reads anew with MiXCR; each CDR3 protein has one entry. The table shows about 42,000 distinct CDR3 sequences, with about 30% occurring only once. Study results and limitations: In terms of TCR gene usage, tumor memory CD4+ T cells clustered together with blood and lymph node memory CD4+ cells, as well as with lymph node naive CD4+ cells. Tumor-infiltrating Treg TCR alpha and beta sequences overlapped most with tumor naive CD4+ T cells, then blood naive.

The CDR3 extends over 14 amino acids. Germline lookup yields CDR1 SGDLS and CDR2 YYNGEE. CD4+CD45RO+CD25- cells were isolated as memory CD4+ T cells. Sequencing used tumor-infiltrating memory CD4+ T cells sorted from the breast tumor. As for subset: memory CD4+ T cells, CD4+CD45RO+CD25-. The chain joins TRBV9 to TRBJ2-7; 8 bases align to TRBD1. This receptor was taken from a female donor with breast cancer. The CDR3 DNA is TGTGCCAGCAGCTCCAGGGGGCTCAATTACGAGCAGTGCTTC. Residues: CASSSRGLNYEQCF.